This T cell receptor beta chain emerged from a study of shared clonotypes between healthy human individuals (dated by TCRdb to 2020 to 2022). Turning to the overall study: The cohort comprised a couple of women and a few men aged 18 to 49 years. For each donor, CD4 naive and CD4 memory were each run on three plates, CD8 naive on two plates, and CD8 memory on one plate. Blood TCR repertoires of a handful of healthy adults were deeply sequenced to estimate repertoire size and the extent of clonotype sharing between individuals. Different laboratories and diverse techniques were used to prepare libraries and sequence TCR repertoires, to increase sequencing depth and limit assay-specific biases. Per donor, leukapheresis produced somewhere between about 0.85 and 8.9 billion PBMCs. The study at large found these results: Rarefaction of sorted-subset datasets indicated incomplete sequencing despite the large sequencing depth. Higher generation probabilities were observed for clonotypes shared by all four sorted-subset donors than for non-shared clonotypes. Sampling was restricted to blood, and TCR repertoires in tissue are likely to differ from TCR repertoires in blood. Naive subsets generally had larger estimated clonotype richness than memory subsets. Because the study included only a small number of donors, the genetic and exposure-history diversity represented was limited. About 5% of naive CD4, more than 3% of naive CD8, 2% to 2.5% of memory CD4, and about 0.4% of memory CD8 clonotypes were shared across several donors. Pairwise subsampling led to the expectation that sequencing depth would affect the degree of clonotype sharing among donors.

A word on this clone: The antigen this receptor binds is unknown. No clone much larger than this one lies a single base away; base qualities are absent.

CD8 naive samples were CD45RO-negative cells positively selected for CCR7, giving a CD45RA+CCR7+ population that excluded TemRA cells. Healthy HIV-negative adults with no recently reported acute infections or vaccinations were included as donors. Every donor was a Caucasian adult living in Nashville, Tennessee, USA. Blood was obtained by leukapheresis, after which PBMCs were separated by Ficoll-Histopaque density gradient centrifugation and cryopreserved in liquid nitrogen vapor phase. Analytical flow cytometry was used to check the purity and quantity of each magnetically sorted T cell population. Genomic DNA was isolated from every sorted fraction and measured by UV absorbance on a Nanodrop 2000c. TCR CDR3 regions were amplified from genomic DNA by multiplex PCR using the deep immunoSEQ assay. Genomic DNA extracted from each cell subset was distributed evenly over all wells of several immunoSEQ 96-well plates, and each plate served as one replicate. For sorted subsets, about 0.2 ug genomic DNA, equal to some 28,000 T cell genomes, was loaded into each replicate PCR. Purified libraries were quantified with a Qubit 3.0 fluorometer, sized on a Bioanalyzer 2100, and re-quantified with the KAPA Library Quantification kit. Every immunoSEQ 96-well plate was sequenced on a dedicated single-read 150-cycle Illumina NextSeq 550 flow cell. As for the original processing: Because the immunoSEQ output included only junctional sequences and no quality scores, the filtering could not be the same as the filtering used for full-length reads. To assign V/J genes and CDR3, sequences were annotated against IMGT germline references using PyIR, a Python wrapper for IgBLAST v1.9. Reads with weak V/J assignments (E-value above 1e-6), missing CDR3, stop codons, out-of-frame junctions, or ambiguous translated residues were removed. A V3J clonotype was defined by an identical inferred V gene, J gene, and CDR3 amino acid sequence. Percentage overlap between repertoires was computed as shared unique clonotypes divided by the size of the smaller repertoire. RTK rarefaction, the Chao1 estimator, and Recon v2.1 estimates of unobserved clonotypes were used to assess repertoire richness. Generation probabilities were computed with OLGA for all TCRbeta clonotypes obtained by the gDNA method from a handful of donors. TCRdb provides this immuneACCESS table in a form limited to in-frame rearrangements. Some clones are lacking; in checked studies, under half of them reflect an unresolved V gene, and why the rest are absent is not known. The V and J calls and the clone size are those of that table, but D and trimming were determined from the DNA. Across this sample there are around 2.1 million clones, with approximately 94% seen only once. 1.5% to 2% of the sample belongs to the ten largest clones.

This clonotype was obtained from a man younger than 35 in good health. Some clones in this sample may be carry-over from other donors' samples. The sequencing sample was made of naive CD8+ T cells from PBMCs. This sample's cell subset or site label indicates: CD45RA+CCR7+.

The DNA sequence is TGTGCCAGCTCACCAGGAAGGGGGGTTGAGTATGGCTACACCTTC. It translates to CASSPGRGVEYGYTF. Recombination joined TRBV18 with TRBJ1-2, and TRBD1 may be the D gene, going by 6 matching bases. The CDR3 measures 15 amino acids from cysteine to phenylalanine. The only DNA kept is the CDR3, 45 bases in frame from the first base. Deletion took 2 bases off V and 5 bases off J, with a span of 15 bases between the germline ends. CDR1 and CDR2 are read off the germline V gene as KGHSH and LQKENI.